This TCR beta chain derives from a study of radiation and T cells in renal cell carcinoma. On the study more broadly: Nephrectomy followed 15 Gy stereotactic body radiation by 4 weeks.

Study observations and caveats: Baseline intratumoral clonotype presence is unknown without pretreatment biopsies. In blood, top tumor clones expanded by 2 weeks, shrinking by 4.

The method was immunoSEQ multiplex PCR; TCRdb's version includes in-frame clones alone and lacks a portion of them. The sample lists 150,000 or so clones, roughly nine tenths seen once, with over 3.5% in the top ten. This CDR3 comprises 11 residues. The J segment lost 16 bases and the V segment lost 6 bases, leaving 12 bases of the junction unmatched. Germline CDR1 is DFQATT and CDR2 is SNEGSKA (reference sequence). Indicated time point: baseline pretreatment blood. As for treatment: 15 Gy SBRT to primary tumor, nephrectomy 4 weeks later. After SBRT, blood was collected at 2 and 4 weeks, plus baseline. As for this clone: Its antigen is not known.

The J gene is TRBJ2-1, the V gene TRBV20-1; 7 nucleotides agree with TRBD1. This receptor was obtained from a woman in her 70s with renal cell carcinoma. Sequenced material: blood, taken from a patient whose treatment included radiotherapy and nephrectomy. CDR3 amino acids: CSAPKGQRPFF. The CDR3 DNA sequence: TGCAGTGCGCCCAAGGGACAGCGTCCCTTCTTC.